This T cell receptor beta chain was identified in a study of identical twins. Germline CDR1 MGHDK, CDR2 SYGVNS. CDR3 size: 9 residues. Deletions cut 11 bases from V and 13 bases from J, with 12 bases between. Template switching (which added a universal primer site) was used, and cDNA carried unique molecular identifiers. TCRdb recomputed calls from the 5' RACE reads with MiXCR, one row per CDR3 protein. The sample carries approximately 1.8 million distinct CDR3 sequences, under 35% recorded once. Study-level results: Cord blood's abundant beta clonotypes had fewer insertions, unlike memory repertoires. Weaker excess sharing between twins was seen in beta out-of-frame sequences.

Comments on this clonotype: Its antigen is not identified.

Sample: cord blood. The clonotype comes from a newborn girl in good health. V usage is TRBV25-1 and J usage is TRBJ2-1; no clear D. CDR3: CAGEETQFF. CDR3 bases: TGTGCCGGAGAAGAGACCCAGTTCTTC. The whole variable domain, remainder taken from reference TRBV25-1 and TRBJ2-1, is EADIYQTPRYLVIGTGKKITLECSQTMGHDKMYWYQQDPGMELHLIHYSYGVNSTEKGDLSSESTVSRIRTEHFPLTLESARPSHTSQYLCAGEETQFFGPGTRLTVL.